These 32 T cell receptor beta chains originate from one sample sequenced in a study of regulatory T cells in long-lasting Graves disease. Time point indicated: newly diagnosed GD, antithyroid drugs for less than 3 months. After RNA was extracted from PBMCs, the TCR library was made from it. The TCR beta library used iRepertoire HTBI primers with Arm-PCR amplification of CDR3. TCRdb itself ran the multiplex PCR reads through MiXCR, one entry per CDR3 protein. Found here are 540,000 or so distinct CDR3 sequences, roughly 12% of them singletons; the top ten hold more than 8.5%. These sequences were also reported in another study, on T cells in Graves' hyperthyroidism and ophthalmopathy.

Sequencing was performed on peripheral blood mononuclear cells (PBMCs), taken at new diagnosis, from a patient treated with antithyroid drugs. Receptors originate from a man aged 25-45 years with Graves disease.

A few counts support this clonotype. This chain uses TRBV6-1 with TRBJ1-5; D unresolved. This CDR3 spans 13 amino acids. Per germline, CDR1 MNHNS and CDR2 SASEGT. V was pared by 6 bases and J by 4 bases, with 10 bases between. The chain's CDR3 is CASSLKDNQPQHF. CDR3 in DNA: TGTGCCAGCAGCCTCAAAGATAATCAGCCCCAGCATTTT.

This clonotype was seen ten or more times. The chain employs TRBV6-2 or TRBV6-3 and TRBJ2-2; D remains unclear. This CDR3 has 11 amino acids. The V gene lost 6 bases and the J gene lost 7 bases, with 6 bases spanning the gap. Germline V gene lookup returns CDR1 MNHEY and CDR2 SVGEGT. The CDR3 loop is CASRLNGELFF. CDR3 coding DNA: TGTGCCAGCAGATTGAACGGGGAGCTGTTTTTT.

The genes are TRBV20-1 and TRBJ2-7; TRBD2 matches 9 bases. The CDR3 has 22 residues. CDR1 is DFQATT, CDR2 SNEGSKA, per germline (reference sequence). V shed 6 bases, J shed 4 bases, and the junction held 34 bases outside the gene matches. The CDR3 loop is CSAFPRLTAVHWTGLASYEQYF. The CDR3 bases are TGCAGTGCCTTTCCACGTTTGACAGCGGTTCACTGGACGGGACTAGCATCATACGAGCAGTACTTC.

This clonotype was recorded at least ten times. The chain is built from TRBV27 and TRBJ2-3; no clear D gene. Trimming left V 4 bases short and J 6 bases short, with 5 bases between. Germline CDR1 MNHEY, CDR2 SMNVEV (reference sequence). The CDR3 sequence is 11 residues long. DNA of the CDR3: TGTGCCAGCAGTTCCTTCGATACGCAGTATTTT. Translated, it gives CASSSFDTQYF.

This clonotype was counted many times. The CDR3 region has the DNA TGTGCCAGCAGCCCGGACTCTCCGAACGAGCAGTACTTC. It specifies CASSPDSPNEQYF. V gene TRBV11-2 combines with J gene TRBJ2-7; D is perhaps TRBD2 (5 bases). This CDR3 contains 13 residues. CDR1 is SGHAT and CDR2 is FQNNGV in the germline V gene. The germline V and J ends were trimmed by 5 bases and 5 bases, with 13 bases remaining between them.

The sample holds many counts of this clonotype. The chain employs TRBV2 and TRBJ2-7; 13 bases match TRBD2. V lost 3 bases to trimming and J lost 3 bases; unmatched junction nucleotides: 5. CDR1 is SNHLY, CDR2 FYNNEI, per germline. This CDR3 region has 16 residues. This chain's CDR3 is CASSDLGLAGNYEQYF. The DNA for the CDR3 is TGTGCCAGCAGTGATTTGGGACTAGCGGGAAACTACGAGCAGTACTTC.

This clonotype was detected only a few times. V is TRBV5-5 and J is TRBJ2-3; D may be TRBD2 (6 bases). Germline CDR1 and CDR2: SGHKS and YYEKEE (reference sequence). The CDR3 has 16 residues. V lost 1 base to trimming and J lost 6 bases, with 18 bases between them. CDR3 coding DNA: TGTGCCAGCAGCTTGTTATCGGGAGCAACGTTCGATACGCAGTATTTT. It specifies CASSLLSGATFDTQYF.

There are many counts of this clonotype. CDR3 sequence reads: CASSPSGRRYEQYF. The CDR3 bases are TGTGCCAGCAGTCCTAGCGGGAGACGTTACGAGCAGTACTTC. The chain joins TRBV2 to TRBJ2-7; TRBD2 matches 10 bases. This CDR3 has 14 residues. The germline CDR1 and CDR2 sequences are SNHLY and FYNNEI. Trimming at V came to 5 bases and at J to 4 bases, leaving 5 bases not matched to a gene.

This clonotype was counted many times. V usage is TRBV20-1 and J usage is TRBJ1-4, with D perhaps matching TRBD1 (6 bases). The CDR3 totals 15 residues. V lost 1 base and J 8 bases, leaving 17 bases between the germline ends. Germline V CDR1 and CDR2: DFQATT, SNEGSKA (reference sequence). This CDR3 reads CSARGSGAAEEKLFF. The CDR3 DNA reads as TGCAGTGCTAGAGGGTCAGGGGCGGCAGAAGAAAAACTGTTTTTT.

This clonotype showed up many times. The chain couples TRBV12-3 or TRBV12-4 to TRBJ2-1; D is ambiguous. The end of the DNA is better explained by TRBJ2-5, so the J call may be wrong. The CDR3 has 13 amino acids. CDR3 sequence reads: CASSLDVQETQYF. CDR3 coding DNA: TGTGCCAGCAGTTTGGATGTACAAGAGACCCAGTACTTC.

In this sample, this clonotype turned up many times. The chain combines TRBV15 with TRBJ2-1, with TRBD2 matching 9 bases. There are 16 residues in the CDR3. V shed 5 bases, J shed 7 bases, and the junction held 12 bases outside the gene matches. Germline assignment: CDR1 LNHNV and CDR2 YYDKDF (reference sequence). The CDR3 nucleotides read TGTGCCACCAGCCTCGCGTTTAGCGGGAGCCGAAATGAGCAGTTCTTC. Its translation is CATSLAFSGSRNEQFF.

This clonotype was recorded a few times. The chain couples TRBV20-1 to TRBJ2-1, with D possibly called TRBD1 or TRBD2 (6 bases each). The CDR3 spans 12 residues. V was shortened by 3 bases and J by 6 bases, with 9 bases between the two germline ends. Germline V gene sequence: CDR1 DFQATT, CDR2 SNEGSKA (reference sequence). CDR3: CSARRGVNEQFF. CDR3 coding DNA: TGCAGTGCTAGGAGGGGGGTCAATGAGCAGTTCTTC.

The rearrangement joins TRBV24-1 to TRBJ1-4, with unresolved D. Per germline, CDR1 KGHDR and CDR2 SFDVKD. The V end lost 3 bases, the J end lost 3 bases, and 10 bases lay between the germline ends. CDR3 length equals 15 residues. The CDR3 spells CATSDAPGPNEKLFF. The CDR3 DNA sequence: TGTGCCACCAGTGATGCTCCGGGCCCTAATGAAAAACTGTTTTTT.

V is TRBV18 and J is TRBJ2-1, with TRBD2 as a possible D gene (6 bases). This CDR3 comprises 16 residues. Trimming removed 0 bases from V and 12 bases from J, with 21 bases in between. Germline values: CDR1 KGHSH, CDR2 LQKENI. Written as DNA, the CDR3 is TGTGCCAGCTCACCACCGTCCGGGACTCGGACTATATGGCAGTTCTTC. Translation: CASSPPSGTRTIWQFF.

There are many counts of this clonotype. The J gene is TRBJ1-2, the V gene TRBV29-1, with D perhaps matching TRBD1 (6 bases). With 1 base removed from V and 2 bases from J, the gap between germline ends came to 29 bases. The germline gives CDR1 SQVTM, CDR2 ANQGSEA. CDR3 length: 20 residues. CDR3: CSVEGRGHGSPHLSNYGYTF. CDR3 DNA: TGCAGCGTTGAAGGAAGGGGACATGGTTCGCCTCACCTCTCAAACTATGGCTACACCTTC.

This clonotype was seen only a few times. The V and J genes are TRBV19 and TRBJ2-7; D remains unclear. Trimming took off 6 bases at V and 2 bases at J, with 17 bases between the two ends. Looked up from germline, CDR1 is LNHDA and CDR2 is SQIVND (reference sequence). This CDR3 spans 15 amino acids. The CDR3 spells CASRPRDTSAYEQYF. The DNA for the CDR3 is TGTGCCAGTAGGCCCAGAGACACCAGCGCCTACGAGCAGTACTTC. Drawing the rest from reference TRBV19 and TRBJ2-7, the complete variable domain is DGGITQSPKYLFRKEGQNVTLSCEQNLNHDAMYWYRQDPGQGLRLIYYSQIVNDFQKGDIAEGYSVSREKKESFPLTVTSAQKNPTAFYLCASRPRDTSAYEQYFGPGTRLTVT.

This clonotype was counted between two and nine times. This chain links TRBV14 with TRBJ2-5, with D tentatively TRBD1 (5 bases). V was trimmed by 6 bases and J by 1 base, leaving 9 bases between them. Germline lookup yields CDR1 SGHDN and CDR2 FVKESK. The CDR3 has 13 residues. The CDR3 coding sequence is TGTGCCAGCAGGCGACAGCTCCAAGAGACCCAGTACTTC. Encoded protein: CASRRQLQETQYF.

This sequence joins TRBV18 and TRBJ2-2; 8 bases match TRBD2. V gave up 3 bases and J gave up 7 bases; unmatched junction bases: 10. The CDR3 totals 16 residues. From germline, CDR1 is KGHSH and CDR2 LQKENI. DNA for the CDR3: TGTGCCAGCTCACCGCTTACGAGCGGGAGCGGCGGGGAGCTGTTTTTT. This codes for CASSPLTSGSGGELFF.

This clonotype was found many times. The chain recombines TRBV12-3 or TRBV12-4 with TRBJ2-2; either TRBD1 or TRBD2 may fit D (6 bases each). This CDR3 is 13 amino acids long. The V end lost 7 bases, the J end lost 7 bases, and 13 bases lay between the germline ends. The CDR3 sequence: CASTGVEGGELFF. The CDR3 region has the DNA TGTGCCAGCACAGGGGTGGAGGGCGGGGAGCTGTTTTTT.

This clonotype was seen a few times. This sequence joins TRBV18 and TRBJ1-1, with D uncertain. The germline V gene has CDR1 KGHSH and CDR2 LQKENI. This CDR3 is 12 amino acids long. The ends were cut back, 3 bases at V and 7 bases at J, with 9 bases in the middle. CDR3 sequence (DNA): TGTGCCAGCTCACCCCCGGGAGTTGAAGCTTTCTTT. This gives the protein CASSPPGVEAFF.

Regarding this clonotype: This may arise from a read error, as a much more abundant clone is one base away. Given the absence of the conserved phenylalanine or tryptophan at the CDR3 end, a read error is likely. The chain employs TRBV12-3 or TRBV12-4 and TRBJ2-1; D is ambiguous. CDR3 length: 11 amino acids. The ends were cut back, 7 bases at V and 8 bases at J, with 9 bases in the middle. CDR3 in amino acids: CASKDSHEQFL. CDR3 sequence (DNA): TGTGCCAGCAAAGATTCTCATGAGCAGTTCCTC.

This clonotype has only a few counts. The chain is built from TRBV12-5 and TRBJ2-7; tentative D call: TRBD1 (5 bases). Trimming shortened V by 0 bases and J by 4 bases, and 19 bases separated the two germline ends. Germline CDR1 reads LGHNT; CDR2 reads FRNRAP. This CDR3 is built from 17 residues. The CDR3 is CASGLVLYRRSGYEQYF. CDR3 nucleotides: TGTGCTAGTGGTTTGGTACTATACAGGCGTAGTGGTTACGAGCAGTACTTC.

This clonotype showed up many times. The genes are TRBV6-2 or TRBV6-3 and TRBJ1-1, with D possibly being TRBD1 (5 bases). Germline values: CDR1 MNHEY, CDR2 SVGEGT. V was trimmed by 2 bases and J by 0 bases, leaving 10 bases between them. The CDR3 spans 15 residues. The CDR3 DNA sequence: TGTGCCAGCAGTTACCCCGGGACGGTGAACACTGAAGCTTTCTTT. It is translated as CASSYPGTVNTEAFF.

CDR3 sequence: CASSLWRGTGGANEQFF. Written as DNA, the CDR3 is TGTGCCAGCAGCTTGTGGCGGGGGACAGGGGGGGCAAATGAGCAGTTCTTC. The chain has TRBV5-4 and TRBJ2-1; 11 nucleotides align to TRBD1. The germline V gene encodes CDR1 SGHNT and CDR2 YYREEE (reference sequence). Trimming at V came to 1 base and at J to 7 bases, leaving 10 bases not matched to a gene. This CDR3 is 17 amino acids long.

This clonotype was seen repeatedly, ten times or more. The chain's CDR3 is CASSRQGVGTDTQYF. Here the CDR3 DNA reads TGTGCCAGCAGCCGACAGGGGGTTGGCACAGATACGCAGTATTTT. The chain is built from TRBV28 and TRBJ2-3; 9 positions match TRBD1. Germline CDR1 reads MDHEN; CDR2 reads SYDVKM. This CDR3 spans 15 amino acids. After removal of 6 bases from V and 1 base from J, the junction contained 5 bases not matched to a gene.

This clonotype was counted at least ten times. This chain joins TRBV9 and TRBJ2-1; 12 bases are shared with TRBD2. The germline CDR1 and CDR2 sequences are SGDLS and YYNGEE. V trimming: 4 bases; J trimming: 7 bases; junction bases outside the gene matches: 6. This CDR3 comprises 15 residues. CDR3 residues: CASSPWTSGNNEQFF. Written as DNA, the CDR3 is TGTGCCAGCAGCCCTTGGACTAGCGGGAATAATGAGCAGTTCTTC.

A few counts support this clonotype. The chain couples TRBV5-4 to TRBJ2-3, with 7 nucleotides matching TRBD1. The germline CDR1 and CDR2 sequences are SGHNT and YYREEE (reference sequence). The junction had 10 bases not matched to a gene; V was cut back by 7 bases and J by 5 bases. The CDR3 is made up of 14 amino acids. DNA for the CDR3: TGTGCCAGCGGTCGTACAGGGGCGGGAGATACGCAGTATTTT. Its translation: CASGRTGAGDTQYF.

This chain joins TRBV20-1 and TRBJ2-7, with D possibly being TRBD1 or TRBD2 (7 bases each). The germline V gene has CDR1 DFQATT and CDR2 SNEGSKA (reference sequence). Deletions cut 0 bases from V and 6 bases from J, with 21 bases between. This CDR3 has 16 amino acids. The DNA for the CDR3 is TGCAGTGCTAGAGAGGGAAGCAGCGGGGCAGGGGGCGAGCAGTACTTC. Its translation: CSAREGSSGAGGEQYF.

This clonotype was observed many times. This chain links TRBV11-2 with TRBJ1-4, with D unclear. CDR1 and CDR2 (germline): SGHAT, FQNNGV. V lost 0 bases, J lost 5 bases, and 13 bases lay in between. CDR3 size: 16 residues. The CDR3 is CASSLDLATGNEKLFF. CDR3 sequence (DNA): TGTGCCAGCAGCTTAGATCTTGCTACTGGGAATGAAAAACTGTTTTTT.

The rearrangement uses TRBV12-3 or TRBV12-4 and TRBJ2-1, with D tentatively TRBD1 (6 bases). Trimming shortened V by 10 bases and J by 6 bases, and 19 bases separated the two germline ends. The CDR3 loop spans 14 amino acids. The CDR3 protein is CANRHRDTVNEQFF. As DNA, the CDR3 is TGTGCCAACAGACACCGGGACACCGTCAATGAGCAGTTCTTC.

This clonotype was seen many times. The chain is built from TRBV2 and TRBJ2-3; D is unclear. Germline CDR1 is SNHLY and CDR2 is FYNNEI. The CDR3 runs 13 residues. Between the trimmed V and J ends, which lost 3 bases and 2 bases, there was a span of 6 bases. CDR3 in amino acids: CASSEEFTDTQYF. CDR3 nucleotides: TGTGCCAGCAGTGAGGAGTTCACAGATACGCAGTATTTT.

Only one count was recorded for this clonotype. A single base separates this from a much larger clone, so it may be a read error. The chain is built from TRBV7-3 and TRBJ2-1; D possibly corresponds to TRBD2 (6 bases). Germline assignment: CDR1 SGHTA and CDR2 FQGTGA. This CDR3 region has 13 residues. CDR3: CASSSGELGERFF. In DNA form, the CDR3 reads TGTGCCAGCAGCTCGGGGGAGTTGGGTGAGCGGTTCTTC. The whole variable domain, remainder taken from reference TRBV7-3 and TRBJ2-1, is GAGVSQTPSNKVTEKGKYVELRCDPISGHTALYWYRQSLGQGPEFLIYFQGTGAADDSGLPNDRFFAVRPEGSVSTLKIQRTERGDSAVYLCASSSGELGERFFGPGTRLTVL.